Listed here is a single T cell receptor beta chain. This clonotype was recorded a few times. Its cognate antigen has yet to be identified. Base qualities were left out, and no much larger clone turns up one base away. The treatment or condition label, as the study defines it: live attenuated yellow fever vaccine strain. At each blood-draw timepoint, two biological replicates of bulk PBMCs were obtained. PBMCs were isolated from peripheral blood using a standard Ficoll-Paque protocol. RNA was extracted with TriZol from bulk PBMCs, CD4 and CD8 fractions, and dextramer-positive and dextramer-negative fractions. The data were taken from a study of T cells after yellow fever vaccination (dated by TCRdb to the late 2010s). Turning to the overall study: The SMART-Seq v4 Ultra Low Input RNA kit was used to prepare libraries from fractions with low cell numbers. The cohort comprised two healthy male donors, one aged 18 to 30 and one aged 30 to 40 years. Bulk PBMC replicates and cell subsets were isolated from blood drawn at multiple timepoints before and after both primary and secondary immunization. To follow T-cell clones before and after both primary and booster YFV17D yellow fever vaccination, bulk TCR alpha and beta repertoires underwent longitudinal sequencing. Overall study outcomes, separate from this receptor: After the booster, most of the clones that had expanded following primary vaccination were detected again (around 97% of CD4 and 80% to 90% of CD8), which suggests that memory was broadly maintained. Computational filtering was needed because FACS-sorted repertoires could contain abundant contaminating clonotypes from the bulk population. Compared with the primary T-cell response, the secondary T-cell response was faster but weaker, reaching its peak on day 5 rather than on day 15. A small share of clonotypes was detected in both CD4 and CD8 compartments, with the overlap likely arising from convergent recombination. Because only a couple of donors were included in the study, the extent to which the findings can be generalized is limited.

TCR cDNA was synthesized by 5'RACE template switching, through which a universal primer site and unique molecular identifiers were introduced. Priming of cDNA synthesis was performed from both the TCR alpha and TCR beta constant segments. Library amplification involved two PCR steps, and the second step added sample barcodes and sequencing adapters. Sequencing of the libraries was done on either Illumina HiSeq 2500 (2x100 bp) or NovaSeq (2x150 bp). The study's own analysis went as follows. MIGEC was used to demultiplex reads and collapse the reads into UMI consensus sequences, and MiXCR was used for V(D)J alignment. Vaccine-responding clonotypes were identified with edgeR using replicate PBMC samples, with FDR below 0.01 and a log2 fold change above 5 up to day 15 being required. Bulk clonotypes were assigned CD4 or CD8 identity according to which sequenced CD4 or CD8 repertoire held them at higher abundance. TCRdb reworked the public reads: Q25 trimming with fastp, MiXCR clone assembly, productive beta chains retained. CDR3 protein sequences are deduplicated, and each keeps its most common genes and DNA. It is TCRdb's table, rather than the study itself, that gives the V and J calls and clone size. Here the sample has some 320,000 distinct CDR3 sequences; roughly 8.7% occur a single time. The ten top clones hold roughly 18% of the sample.

V trim: 6 bases; J trim: 6 bases; unmatched bases: 19. The germline V gene sets CDR1 to MNHEY and CDR2 to SVGEGT. The cysteine opens and the phenylalanine closes a CDR3 of 18 amino acids. CDR3 DNA only is kept here, 54 bases in frame from base 1. This specimen was PBMCs, taken on the day of the first yellow fever vaccination. The TCR comes from a man aged 18 to 35 who received the YFV17D yellow fever vaccine. The sequence is built from TRBV6-2 or TRBV6-3 and TRBJ1-5; 8 junctional bases match TRBD1. The DNA reads TGTGCCAGCAGAAGACCCGGGACAGGCAGGAGGGAGGGTCAGCCCCAGCATTTT. Its translation reads: CASRRPGTGRREGQPQHF.